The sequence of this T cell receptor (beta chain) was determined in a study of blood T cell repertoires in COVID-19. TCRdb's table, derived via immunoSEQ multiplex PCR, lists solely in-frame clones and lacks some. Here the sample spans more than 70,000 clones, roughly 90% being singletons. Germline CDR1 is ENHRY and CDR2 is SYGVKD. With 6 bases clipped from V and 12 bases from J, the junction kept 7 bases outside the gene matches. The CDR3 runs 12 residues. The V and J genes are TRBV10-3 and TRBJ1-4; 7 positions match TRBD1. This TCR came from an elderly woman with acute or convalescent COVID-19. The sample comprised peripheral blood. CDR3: CAIRRGPGELFF. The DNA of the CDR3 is TGTGCCATCAGAAGGGGGCCGGGAGAACTGTTTTTT.